A selection of T cell receptor beta chains follows, all from one sample in a study of CD8+ T cells in alopecia areata. The table came from immunoSEQ multiplex PCR; TCRdb's copy has only in-frame clones and leaves some out. The sample records over 200,000 clones, around 66% being singletons. Sequences were derived from CD4+ T cells sorted from blood, sampled at week 4, from a patient treated with tofacitinib. These receptors all come from a human donor with alopecia areata. The CDR3 runs from the conserved cysteine through the conserved F or W. A D gene is named only where the DNA matches it firmly. For some rows the clone size is stated as once, few or many, or as a class when expanded; others skip it.

j_call d_call clone_size v_call cdr3_aa cdr3_nt
TRBJ2-3 - - TRBV2 CASSLRGTFTDTQYF TGTGCCAGCAGCTTACGGGGTACCTTCACAGATACGCAGTATTTT
TRBJ2-6 - few TRBV29-1 CSVQPSGANVLTF TGCAGCGTTCAACCCTCTGGGGCCAACGTCCTGACTTTC
TRBJ1-2 - few TRBV7-9 CASSPGTATYGYTF TGTGCCAGCAGCCCTGGGACCGCTACTTATGGCTACACCTTC
TRBJ2-5 TRBD2 - TRBV30 CAWSASGETQYF TGTGCCTGGAGCGCTAGCGGGGAGACCCAGTACTTC
TRBJ2-5 - - TRBV9 CASSARLRAGEETQYF TGTGCCAGCAGCGCCCGCTTGCGAGCAGGGGAAGAGACCCAGTACTTC
TRBJ1-2 - few TRBV5-6 CASSLKGGSTNYGYTF TGTGCCAGCAGCTTAAAGGGGGGATCTACTAACTATGGCTACACCTTC
TRBJ2-7 - few TRBV7-2 CASSLVAGSSYEQYF TGTGCCAGCAGCCTGGTCGCGGGGAGCTCCTACGAGCAGTACTTC
TRBJ1-1 TRBD1 - TRBV29-1 CSVNRGGNTEAFF TGCAGCGTGAACAGGGGCGGGAACACTGAAGCTTTCTTT
TRBJ2-1 - - TRBV10-3 CAIRDQNSYNEQFF TGTGCCATCAGGGACCAAAACTCCTACAATGAGCAGTTCTTC
TRBJ2-5 - few TRBV7-9 CASSFLGVEETQYF TGTGCCAGCAGCTTCTTGGGGGTCGAGGAGACCCAGTACTTC
TRBJ1-3 - once TRBV18 CASSPGVTDGNTIYF TGTGCCAGCTCACCAGGGGTGACGGATGGAAACACCATATATTTT
TRBJ1-4 - few TRBV30 CAWSGLGKLFF TGTGCCTGGAGTGGACTGGGAAAACTGTTTTTT
TRBJ1-2 TRBD1 - TRBV5-1 CASSLGGTGVDYGYTF TGCGCCAGCAGCTTGGGCGGGACAGGGGTCGACTATGGCTACACCTTC
TRBJ2-7 - - TRBV9 CASSVGGQDLYEQYF TGTGCCAGCAGCGTAGGAGGGCAGGATCTCTACGAGCAGTACTTC
TRBJ2-3 TRBD2 - TRBV4-1 CASSQVGGGDRDTQYF TGCGCCAGCAGCCAAGTTGGTGGGGGGGACCGAGATACGCAGTATTTT
TRBJ2-1 TRBD1 - TRBV30 CAWSTDRYNEQFF TGTGCCTGGAGTACGGACAGGTACAATGAGCAGTTCTTC
TRBJ2-3 - - TRBV2 CASSGGVRSVNTQYF TGTGCCAGCAGTGGAGGGGTTCGGAGTGTAAATACGCAGTATTTT
TRBJ2-5 TRBD1 - TRBV2 CASSDPLRQGTETQYF TGTGCCAGCAGTGACCCGCTCAGACAGGGGACAGAGACCCAGTACTTC
TRBJ1-1 - few TRBV5-1 CASSTGGAGNTEAFF TGCGCCAGCAGCACAGGTGGTGCGGGAAACACTGAAGCTTTCTTT
TRBJ1-5 TRBD1 - TRBV15 CATSRDKGAGQPQHF TGTGCCACCAGCAGAGATAAGGGGGCCGGTCAGCCCCAGCATTTT
TRBJ2-7 - - TRBV28 CASKGQPNPTYEQYF TGTGCCAGCAAAGGGCAGCCTAACCCCACCTACGAGCAGTACTTC
TRBJ1-2 - - TRBV7-2 CASSLALQTTNYGYTF TGTGCCAGCAGCTTAGCCCTACAAACCACTAACTATGGCTACACCTTC
TRBJ1-2 TRBD1 - TRBV14 CASSQDELGQGIGGYTF TGTGCCAGCAGCCAAGATGAACTGGGACAGGGAATCGGGGGCTACACCTTC
TRBJ1-2 - - TRBV30 CAWRLEGWAINYGYTF TGTGCCTGGAGACTCGAGGGCTGGGCGATTAACTATGGCTACACCTTC
TRBJ2-5 - few TRBV4-2 CASSQGGQETQYF TGTGCCAGCAGCCAAGGAGGGCAAGAGACCCAGTACTTC
TRBJ2-5 - - TRBV4-3 CASSQDREETQYF TGCGCCAGCAGCCAAGACAGGGAAGAGACCCAGTACTTC
TRBJ1-6 TRBD1 - TRBV7-2 CASTETGEGSPLHF TGTGCCAGCACCGAGACAGGGGAAGGATCACCCCTCCACTTT
TRBJ2-5 - - TRBV11-1 CASSFGGPQETQYF TGTGCCAGCAGCTTCGGGGGACCCCAAGAGACCCAGTACTTC
TRBJ2-1 - few TRBV2 CASSEGTRSNNEQFF TGTGCCAGCAGTGAAGGTACTAGAAGTAACAATGAGCAGTTCTTC
TRBJ1-6 - - TRBV28 CASSVNSPLHF TGTGCCAGCAGCGTTAATTCACCCCTCCACTTT
TRBJ2-4 TRBD1 few TRBV29-1 CSGRQGAKNIQYF TGCAGCGGCCGACAGGGGGCCAAAAACATTCAGTACTTC
TRBJ1-2 - - TRBV9 CASSVSSTVLYGYTF TGTGCCAGCAGCGTCTCGTCGACAGTGCTCTATGGCTACACCTTC
TRBJ1-5 TRBD1 - TRBV29-1 CSVAVQGRDQPQHF TGCAGCGTTGCGGTACAGGGGAGAGATCAGCCCCAGCATTTT
TRBJ1-2 - - TRBV15 CATSRDRGSGDGYTF TGTGCCACCAGCAGAGATCGGGGATCGGGAGATGGCTACACCTTC
TRBJ1-6 - few TRBV28 CASSLSSPLHF TGTGCCAGCAGTTTAAGTTCACCCCTCCACTTT
TRBJ2-5 - - TRBV7-2 CASSLAQAAETQYF TGTGCCAGCAGCTTAGCGCAGGCGGCGGAGACCCAGTACTTC
TRBJ1-5 - - TRBV2 CASSEKGVRNQPQHF TGTGCCAGCAGTGAAAAGGGGGTTCGCAATCAGCCCCAGCATTTT
TRBJ1-5 - - TRBV7-2 CASRYGGNQPQHF TGTGCCAGCAGGTACGGTGGCAATCAGCCCCAGCATTTT
TRBJ2-7 TRBD1 once TRBV7-2 CASSSFTGGSYEQYF TGTGCCAGCAGTTCTTTCACAGGGGGCTCCTACGAGCAGTACTTC
TRBJ2-3 TRBD2 - TRBV7-2 CASSSSGLAGDTQYF TGTGCCAGCAGCTCTTCCGGGCTAGCGGGTGATACGCAGTATTTT
TRBJ2-1 - - TRBV4-3 CASSQVGSGRNEQFF TGCGCCAGCAGCCAAGTTGGGTCAGGACGCAATGAGCAGTTCTTC
TRBJ2-7 - - TRBV4-2 CASSQDRGRYEQYF TGTGCCAGCAGCCAAGATCGCGGACGCTACGAGCAGTACTTC